This is a list of T cell receptor beta chains from one sample in a study of T cells after yellow fever vaccination. TCRdb itself ran the 5' RACE reads through MiXCR, one entry per CDR3 protein. The repertoire has some 240,000 distinct CDR3 sequences, about 5.2% of them found once; the top ten carry around 3.5%. The specimen was CD4+ T cells sorted from PBMCs, collected on the day of the yellow fever booster vaccination. Receptors were obtained from a young man who received the YFV17D yellow fever vaccine. Each CDR3 is given with its conserved first and last residue. Fields, in order: J gene, D gene, clone size, CDR3 length, V gene, CDR3 protein, CDR3 DNA. D genes are given only for firm matches. Clone size, where shown, is once, few, many, or a class for clones that have expanded.

TRBJ2-5	TRBD2	many	13	TRBV10-3	CAVGLAGQETQYF	TGTGCCGTAGGACTAGCGGGACAAGAGACCCAGTACTTC
TRBJ2-3	-	-	14	TRBV29-1	CSVEGPAPPDTQYF	TGCAGCGTTGAAGGGCCAGCCCCCCCGGATACGCAGTATTTT
TRBJ1-2	TRBD1	-	13	TRBV29-1	CSVVRQGRDGYTF	TGCAGCGTTGTGAGACAGGGAAGGGATGGCTACACCTTC
TRBJ2-5	TRBD2	few	16	TRBV6-5	CASSYSYGGNGETQYF	TGTGCCAGCAGTTACTCGTACGGGGGGAACGGAGAGACCCAGTACTTC
TRBJ2-3	TRBD2	many	16	TRBV29-1	CSVAPTSGGSTDTQYF	TGCAGCGTTGCCCCAACTAGCGGGGGAAGCACAGATACGCAGTATTTT
TRBJ1-1	-	many	15	TRBV5-5	CASSAYDQGRNEAFF	TGTGCCAGCAGCGCATACGACCAGGGGAGGAATGAAGCTTTCTTT
TRBJ1-2	-	few	15	TRBV18	CASSPPITSNYGYTF	TGTGCCAGCTCACCACCGATTACCAGCAACTATGGCTACACCTTC
TRBJ2-2	-	-	12	TRBV20-1	CSVQRNAGELFF	TGCAGTGTACAGAGAAACGCCGGGGAGCTGTTTTTT
TRBJ1-2	TRBD1	few	15	TRBV10-3	CAIRNQGANDYGYTF	TGTGCCATCAGGAATCAGGGGGCCAACGACTATGGCTACACCTTC
TRBJ2-1	-	-	11	TRBV20-1	CSAAPQVEQFF	TGCAGTGCTGCCCCACAGGTCGAGCAGTTCTTC